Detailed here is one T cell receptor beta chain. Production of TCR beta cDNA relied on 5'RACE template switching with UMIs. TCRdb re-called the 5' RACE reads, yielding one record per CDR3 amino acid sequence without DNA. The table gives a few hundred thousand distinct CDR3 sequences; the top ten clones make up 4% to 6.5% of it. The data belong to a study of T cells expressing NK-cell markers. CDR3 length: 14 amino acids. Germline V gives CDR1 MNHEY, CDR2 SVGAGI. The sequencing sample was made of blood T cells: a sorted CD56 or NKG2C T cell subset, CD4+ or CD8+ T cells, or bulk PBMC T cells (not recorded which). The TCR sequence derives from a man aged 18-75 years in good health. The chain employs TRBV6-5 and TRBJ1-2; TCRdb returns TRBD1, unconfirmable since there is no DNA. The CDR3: CASSNLNQGAGYTF.